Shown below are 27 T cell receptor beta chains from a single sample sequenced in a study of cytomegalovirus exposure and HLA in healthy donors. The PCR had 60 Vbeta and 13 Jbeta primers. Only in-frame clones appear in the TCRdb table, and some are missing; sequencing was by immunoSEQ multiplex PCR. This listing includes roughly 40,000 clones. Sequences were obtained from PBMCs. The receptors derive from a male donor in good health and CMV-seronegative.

CDR3 sequence: CASSLGPGVEQFF. CDR3 nucleotide sequence: TGTGCCAGCAGCTTAGGGCCCGGGGTTGAGCAGTTCTTC. The chain carries TRBV7-6 and TRBJ2-1; D is perhaps TRBD2 (5 bases). The CDR3 covers 13 residues. Trimming left V 1 base short and J 9 bases short, with 10 bases between. Germline CDR1 SGHVS, CDR2 FNYEAQ.

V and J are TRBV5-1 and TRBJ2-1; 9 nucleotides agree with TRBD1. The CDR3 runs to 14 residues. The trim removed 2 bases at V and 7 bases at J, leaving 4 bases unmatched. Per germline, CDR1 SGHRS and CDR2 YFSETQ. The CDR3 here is CASSFGQGHNEQFF. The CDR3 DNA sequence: TGCGCCAGCAGCTTTGGACAGGGGCATAATGAGCAGTTCTTC.

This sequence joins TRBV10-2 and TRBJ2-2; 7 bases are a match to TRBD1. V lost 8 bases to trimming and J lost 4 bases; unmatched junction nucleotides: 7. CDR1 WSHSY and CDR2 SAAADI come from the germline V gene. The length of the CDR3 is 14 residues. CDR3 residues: CASSGQVSTGELFF. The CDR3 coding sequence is TGCGCCAGCTCCGGACAGGTGTCCACCGGGGAGCTGTTTTTT.

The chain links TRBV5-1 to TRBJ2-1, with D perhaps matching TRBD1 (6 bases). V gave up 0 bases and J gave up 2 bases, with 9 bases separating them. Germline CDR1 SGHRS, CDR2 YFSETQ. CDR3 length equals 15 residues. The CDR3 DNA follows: TGCGCCAGCAGCTTGGGACAGGTCCCCTACAATGAGCAGTTCTTC. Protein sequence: CASSLGQVPYNEQFF.

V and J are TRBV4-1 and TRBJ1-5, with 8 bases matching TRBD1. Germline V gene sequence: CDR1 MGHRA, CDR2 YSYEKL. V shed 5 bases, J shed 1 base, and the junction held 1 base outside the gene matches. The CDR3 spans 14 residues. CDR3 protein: CASSYRGSNQPQHF. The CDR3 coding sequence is TGCGCCAGCAGCTACAGGGGGAGCAATCAGCCCCAGCATTTT.

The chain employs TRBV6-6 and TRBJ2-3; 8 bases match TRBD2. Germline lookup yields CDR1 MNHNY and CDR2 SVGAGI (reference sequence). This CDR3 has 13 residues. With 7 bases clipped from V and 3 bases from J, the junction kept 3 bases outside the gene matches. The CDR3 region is CASTGGATDTQYF. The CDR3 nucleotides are TGTGCCAGCACCGGGGGGGCGACAGATACGCAGTATTTT.

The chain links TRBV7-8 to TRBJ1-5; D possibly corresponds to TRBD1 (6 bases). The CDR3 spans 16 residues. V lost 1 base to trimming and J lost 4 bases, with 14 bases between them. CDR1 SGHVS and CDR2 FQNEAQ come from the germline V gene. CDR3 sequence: CASSLGFRGQNQPQHF. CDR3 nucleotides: TGTGCCAGCAGCTTAGGTTTCCGGGGACAAAATCAGCCCCAGCATTTT.

In nucleotides, the CDR3 is TGTGCCAGCTCACCGTCGGTGCGAGCGGTGGAAGAGACCCAGTACTTC. Its translation: CASSPSVRAVEETQYF. V is TRBV18 and J is TRBJ2-5; D may be TRBD2 (5 bases). Germline lookup yields CDR1 KGHSH and CDR2 LQKENI. This CDR3 is built from 16 residues. Trimming stripped 3 bases from V and 3 bases from J, with 17 bases between.

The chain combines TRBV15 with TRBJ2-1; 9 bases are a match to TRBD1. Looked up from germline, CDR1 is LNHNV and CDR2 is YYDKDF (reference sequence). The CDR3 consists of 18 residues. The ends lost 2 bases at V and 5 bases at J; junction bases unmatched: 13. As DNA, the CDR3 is TGTGCCACCAGCAGAATGTTCTCCGGGACAGGGAGGGACAATGAGCAGTTCTTC. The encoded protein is CATSRMFSGTGRDNEQFF.

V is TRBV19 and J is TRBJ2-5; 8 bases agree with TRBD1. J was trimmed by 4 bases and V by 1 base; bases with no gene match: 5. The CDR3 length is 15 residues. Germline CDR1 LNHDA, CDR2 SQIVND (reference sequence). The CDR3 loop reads CASSIVSTGGETQYF. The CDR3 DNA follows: TGTGCCAGTAGTATAGTTTCAACAGGGGGAGAGACCCAGTACTTC.

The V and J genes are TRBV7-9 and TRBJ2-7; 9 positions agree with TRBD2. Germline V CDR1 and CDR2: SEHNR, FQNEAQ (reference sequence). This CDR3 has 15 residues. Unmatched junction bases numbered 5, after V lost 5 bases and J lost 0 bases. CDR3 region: CASSLERGVSYEQYF. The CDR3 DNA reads TGTGCCAGCAGCCTCGAGCGGGGGGTCTCCTACGAGCAGTACTTC.

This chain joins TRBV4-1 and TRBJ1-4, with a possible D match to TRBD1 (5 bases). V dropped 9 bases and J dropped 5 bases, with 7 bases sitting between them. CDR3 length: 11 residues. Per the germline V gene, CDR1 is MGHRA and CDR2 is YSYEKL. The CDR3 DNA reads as TGCGCCAGTTCAGGGAATGAAAAACTGTTTTTT. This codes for CASSGNEKLFF.

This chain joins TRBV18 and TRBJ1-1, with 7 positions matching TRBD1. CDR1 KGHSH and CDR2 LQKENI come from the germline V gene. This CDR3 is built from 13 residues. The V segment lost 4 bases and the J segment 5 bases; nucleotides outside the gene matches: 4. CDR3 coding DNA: TGTGCCAGCTCACGTACAGGGGCTACTGAAGCTTTCTTT. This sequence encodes CASSRTGATEAFF.

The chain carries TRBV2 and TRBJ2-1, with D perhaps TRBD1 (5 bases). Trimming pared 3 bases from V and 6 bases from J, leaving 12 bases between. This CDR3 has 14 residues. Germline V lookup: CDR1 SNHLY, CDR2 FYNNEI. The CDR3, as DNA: TGTGCCAGCAGTGACGGTAGGGGCGGCAATGAGCAGTTCTTC. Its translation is CASSDGRGGNEQFF.

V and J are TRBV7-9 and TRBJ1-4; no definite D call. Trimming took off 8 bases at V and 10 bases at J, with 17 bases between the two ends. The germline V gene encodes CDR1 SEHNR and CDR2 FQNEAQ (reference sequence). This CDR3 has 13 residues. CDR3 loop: CASSRSGLGKLFF. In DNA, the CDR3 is TGTGCCAGCTCGAGGAGTGGTCTCGGAAAACTGTTTTTT.

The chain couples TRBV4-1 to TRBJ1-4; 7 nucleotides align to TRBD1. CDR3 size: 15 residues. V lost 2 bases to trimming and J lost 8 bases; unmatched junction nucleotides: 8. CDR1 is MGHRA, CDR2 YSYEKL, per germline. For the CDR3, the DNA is TGCGCCAGCAGCCAACAGCAGGGGGATCGCGAAAAACTGTTTTTT. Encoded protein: CASSQQQGDREKLFF.

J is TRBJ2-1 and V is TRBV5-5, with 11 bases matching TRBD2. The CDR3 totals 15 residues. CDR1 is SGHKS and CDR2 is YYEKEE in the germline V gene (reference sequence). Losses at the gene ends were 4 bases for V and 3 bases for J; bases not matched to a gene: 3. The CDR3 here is CASSPGLAGYNEQFF. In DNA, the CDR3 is TGTGCCAGCAGCCCAGGACTAGCGGGCTACAATGAGCAGTTCTTC.

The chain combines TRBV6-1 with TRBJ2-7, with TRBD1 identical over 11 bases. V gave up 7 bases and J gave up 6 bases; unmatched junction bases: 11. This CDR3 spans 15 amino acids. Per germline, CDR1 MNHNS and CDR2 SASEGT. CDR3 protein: CASITGTGGTGEQYF. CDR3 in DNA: TGTGCCAGCATCACGGGGACAGGGGGAACCGGCGAGCAGTACTTC.

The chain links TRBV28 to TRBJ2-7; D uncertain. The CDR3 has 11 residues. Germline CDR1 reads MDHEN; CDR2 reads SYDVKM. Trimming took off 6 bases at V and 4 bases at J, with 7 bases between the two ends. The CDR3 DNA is TGTGCCAGCAGAGCTGAATACGAGCAGTACTTC. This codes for CASRAEYEQYF.

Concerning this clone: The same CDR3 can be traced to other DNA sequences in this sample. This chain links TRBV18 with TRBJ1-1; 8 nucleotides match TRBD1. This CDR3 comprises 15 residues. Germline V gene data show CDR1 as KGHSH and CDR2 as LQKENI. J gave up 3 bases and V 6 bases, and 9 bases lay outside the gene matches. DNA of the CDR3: TGTGCCAGCTCCCCCCGACAGGGGATGTACACTGAAGCTTTCTTT. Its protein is CASSPRQGMYTEAFF.

The CDR3 region has the DNA TGTGCCAGCTCACGAAACAGGGGAGGAGAGACCCAGTACTTC. Its translation: CASSRNRGGETQYF. The chain recombines TRBV18 with TRBJ2-5, with D perhaps TRBD1 (7 bases). The CDR3 loop spans 14 amino acids. The germline V gene encodes CDR1 KGHSH and CDR2 LQKENI. Trimming took off 4 bases at V and 4 bases at J, with 13 bases between the two ends.

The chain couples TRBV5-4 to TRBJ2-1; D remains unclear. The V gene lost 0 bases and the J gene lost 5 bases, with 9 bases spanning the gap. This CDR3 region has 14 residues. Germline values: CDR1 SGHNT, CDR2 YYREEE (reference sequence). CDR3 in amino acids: CASSLGAPDNEQFF. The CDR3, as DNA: TGTGCCAGCAGCTTGGGGGCCCCCGACAATGAGCAGTTCTTC.

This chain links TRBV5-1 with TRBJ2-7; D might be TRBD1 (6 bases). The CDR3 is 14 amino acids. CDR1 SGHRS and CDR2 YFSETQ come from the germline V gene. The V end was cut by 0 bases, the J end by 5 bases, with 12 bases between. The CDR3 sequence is CASSLAGDIDEQYF. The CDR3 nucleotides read TGCGCCAGCAGCTTGGCCGGGGACATCGACGAGCAGTACTTC.

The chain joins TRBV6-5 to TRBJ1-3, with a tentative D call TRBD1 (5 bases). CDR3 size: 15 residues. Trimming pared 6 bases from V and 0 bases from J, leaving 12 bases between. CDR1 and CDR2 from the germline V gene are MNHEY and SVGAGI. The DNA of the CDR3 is TGTGCCAGCAGACCGCAGGGCTTCTCTGGAAACACCATATATTTT. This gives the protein CASRPQGFSGNTIYF.

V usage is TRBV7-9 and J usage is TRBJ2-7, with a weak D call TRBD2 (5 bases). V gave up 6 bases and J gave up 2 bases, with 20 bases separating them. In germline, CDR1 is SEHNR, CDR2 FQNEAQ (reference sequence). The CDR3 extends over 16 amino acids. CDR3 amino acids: CASSQGRFGVPYEQYF. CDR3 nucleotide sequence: TGTGCCAGCAGTCAAGGGCGTTTCGGGGTCCCCTACGAGCAGTACTTC.

In nucleotides, the CDR3 is TGTGCCAGCAGTCTTCGACTAGCGGGGGGGCCGGATACGCAGTATTTT. Translating gives CASSLRLAGGPDTQYF. The V gene is TRBV27, the J gene TRBJ2-3; 14 positions agree with TRBD2. Germline loops: CDR1 MNHEY, CDR2 SMNVEV (reference sequence). The CDR3 covers 16 residues. V trimming: 5 bases; J trimming: 6 bases; junction bases outside the gene matches: 7.

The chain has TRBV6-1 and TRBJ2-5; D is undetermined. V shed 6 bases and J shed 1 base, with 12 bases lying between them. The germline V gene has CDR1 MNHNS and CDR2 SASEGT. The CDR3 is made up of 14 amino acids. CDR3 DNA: TGTGCCAGCAGACTTGATAACTTCCAAGAGACCCAGTACTTC. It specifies CASRLDNFQETQYF.